Listed here are 30 T cell receptor beta chains from one sample, sequenced in a study of T cells after somatic rescue of genetic block. Assay: immunoSEQ multiplex PCR; the TCRdb copy retains only in-frame clones and omits some. The table includes about 110,000 clones, around nine tenths detected once. The sample was peripheral blood mononuclear cells (PBMCs). All receptors derive from a young woman.

This clone was detected once. The V call is TRBV7-6, the J call TRBJ2-7; 7 nucleotides line up with TRBD1. Trimming removed 5 bases from V and 3 bases from J; junction bases left unmatched: 7. The CDR3 covers 14 residues. The germline V gene encodes CDR1 SGHVS and CDR2 FNYEAQ. The CDR3 nucleotides read TGTGCCAGCAGCCCAGGGACAGCCGTCTACGAGCAGTACTTC. Amino acids: CASSPGTAVYEQYF. Filled out from reference TRBV7-6 and TRBJ2-7, the complete variable domain reads GAGVSQSPRYKVTKRGQDVALRCDPISGHVSLYWYRQALGQGPEFLTYFNYEAQQDKSGLPNDRFSAERPEGSISTLTIQRTEQRDSAMYRCASSPGTAVYEQYFGPGTRLTVT.

CDR3 sequence (DNA): TGTGCCAGCAGCTTAGGTTCGGCTCTGAACACTGAAGCTTTCTTT. Translated: CASSLGSALNTEAFF. The rearrangement uses TRBV7-9 and TRBJ1-1, with D unclear. This CDR3 contains 15 residues. CDR1 is SEHNR, CDR2 FQNEAQ, per germline (reference sequence). Trimming left V 1 base short and J 0 bases short, with 9 bases between.

The rearrangement uses TRBV5-5 and TRBJ1-2; 7 bases are a match to TRBD1. Germline V lookup: CDR1 SGHKS, CDR2 YYEKEE (reference sequence). V trimming: 3 bases; J trimming: 12 bases; junction bases outside the gene matches: 14. The CDR3 is 14 residues long. The CDR3 sequence is CASSSGRGPTDHTF. Here the CDR3 DNA reads TGTGCCAGCAGCTCTGGGAGGGGGCCCACCGATCACACCTTC.

With regard to this clone: The junction departs from germline at one end; a sequencing error may be responsible. This chain connects TRBV5-1 to TRBJ1-1, with D unresolved. The CDR3 contains 18 residues. The V gene's germline CDR1 is SGHRS and CDR2 YFSETQ. CDR3 nucleotide sequence: TGCGCCAGCACCTTGGATCAGGACTACCGTGGGCTGGACACTGAAGCTTTCTTT. Its protein product is CASTLDQDYRGLDTEAFF.

The chain joins TRBV4-1 to TRBJ1-2; maybe TRBD1 (5 bases). This CDR3 has 12 amino acids. Germline values: CDR1 MGHRA, CDR2 YSYEKL. Trimming removed 1 base from V and 13 bases from J, with 13 bases in between. CDR3 nucleotide sequence: TGCGCCAGCAGCCAAGTCGACCCGGGACTCACCTTC. It yields the protein CASSQVDPGLTF.

The chain links TRBV21-1 to TRBJ1-5; TRBD1, the table's D call, lacks a check against the DNA. TRBV21-1 is flagged as a pseudogene. The CDR3 length is 17 residues. DNA of the CDR3: TGTGCCAGCAGCAAAGCGGTCCGTGACAGGGACAATCAGCCCCAGCATTTT. This encodes CASSKAVRDRDNQPQHF.

The genes are TRBV7-9 and TRBJ2-1; the D gene is possibly TRBD2 (6 bases). The CDR3 loop spans 19 amino acids. Germline CDR1 reads SEHNR; CDR2 reads FQNEAQ (reference sequence). V lost 1 base to trimming and J lost 2 bases, with 21 bases between them. The CDR3 region has the DNA TGTGCCAGCAGCTTAGTTTTCCGCGGGGAGGTTCGTACCTACAATGAGCAGTTCTTC. Amino acids: CASSLVFRGEVRTYNEQFF.

The chain employs TRBV14 and TRBJ2-2, with D possibly TRBD1 on 6 matching bases. Germline assignment: CDR1 SGHDN and CDR2 FVKESK. The V and J ends lost 0 bases and 3 bases respectively, with 17 bases between them. The CDR3 runs to 18 residues. The CDR3 bases are TGTGCCAGCAGCCAAGACAGAGGACAGCGTTATCACACCGGGGAGCTGTTTTTT. It encodes CASSQDRGQRYHTGELFF.

The V and J genes are TRBV4-2 and TRBJ2-3; TRBD2 might be the D (6 bases). Trimming pared 0 bases from V and 0 bases from J, leaving 13 bases between. The CDR3 runs to 17 residues. Germline-derived CDR1 and CDR2 are LGHNA and YNFKEQ. The CDR3, as DNA: TGTGCCAGCAGCCAAGATGGGGGGACTGCTAGCACAGATACGCAGTATTTT. Its protein product is CASSQDGGTASTDTQYF.

V gene TRBV20-1 combines with J gene TRBJ2-1; D gene uncertain. Trimming pared 5 bases from V and 7 bases from J, leaving 6 bases between. The CDR3 covers 10 residues. Germline lookup yields CDR1 DFQATT and CDR2 SNEGSKA (reference sequence). The CDR3 here is CSALWNEQFF. The CDR3 nucleotides are TGCAGTGCTCTATGGAATGAGCAGTTCTTC.

This clone was recorded once. V usage is TRBV7-7 and J usage is TRBJ2-3, with 8 nucleotides matching TRBD1. This CDR3 is 14 amino acids long. The trim removed 0 bases at V and 6 bases at J, leaving 2 bases unmatched. Germline CDR1 reads SSHAT; CDR2 reads FNYEAQ (reference sequence). The CDR3 DNA reads as TGTGCCAGCAGCTTAGCAGGACAGGGTGATACGCAGTATTTT. Protein product: CASSLAGQGDTQYF.

The genes are TRBV5-6 and TRBJ2-1, with 9 bases aligning to TRBD2. The CDR3 runs to 16 residues. Germline CDR1 is SGHDT and CDR2 is YYEEEE. Trimming cost V 0 bases and J 4 bases; bases outside gene matches: 5. CDR3 bases: TGTGCCAGCAGCTTGGCTGCGGGGGGGCGTTACAATGAGCAGTTCTTC. It is translated as CASSLAAGGRYNEQFF.

V is TRBV7-3 and J is TRBJ2-2, with D perhaps TRBD1 or TRBD2 (6 bases each). Trimming left V 6 bases short and J 4 bases short, with 12 bases between. Germline CDR1 reads SGHTA; CDR2 reads FQGTGA. The CDR3 sequence is 14 residues long. CDR3 DNA sequence: TGTGCCAGCAGTAAGCCGGGGGCCACCGGGGAGCTGTTTTTT. Amino acid sequence: CASSKPGATGELFF.

This clone was recorded once. The gene calls are TRBV4-1 and TRBJ2-3; D gene ambiguous. CDR1 MGHRA and CDR2 YSYEKL come from the germline V gene. The CDR3 has 12 amino acids. Trimming removed 1 base at V and 7 bases at J, with 6 bases between. The CDR3: CASSQGGNTQYF. In DNA form, the CDR3 reads TGCGCCAGCAGCCAAGGCGGAAATACGCAGTATTTT.

The J gene is TRBJ1-2, the V gene TRBV7-9; D remains unclear. Germline V gives CDR1 SEHNR, CDR2 FQNEAQ (reference sequence). Trimming removed 2 bases at V and 8 bases at J, with 12 bases between. There are 13 residues in the CDR3. The CDR3 loop reads CASSLRSEGGYTF. Here the CDR3 DNA reads TGTGCCAGCAGCTTAAGGTCGGAGGGCGGCTACACCTTC.

J is TRBJ1-2 and V is TRBV28; TRBD1 matches 9 bases. With 3 bases clipped from V and 7 bases from J, the junction kept 6 bases outside the gene matches. CDR1 and CDR2 (germline): MDHEN, SYDVKM. This CDR3 is 14 amino acids long. The CDR3 region has the DNA TGTGCCAGCAGTTTGGACAGGGGCCAGGGTGGCTACACCTTC. Amino acids: CASSLDRGQGGYTF.

The rearrangement links TRBV29-1 to TRBJ2-7; D ambiguous. This CDR3 contains 11 residues. The germline V gene has CDR1 SQVTM and CDR2 ANQGSEA. Deletions cut 2 bases from V and 5 bases from J, with 7 bases between. The CDR3: CSVEMGNEQYF. The CDR3 coding sequence is TGCAGCGTTGAAATGGGAAACGAGCAGTACTTC.

This rearrangement joins TRBV27 to TRBJ1-6; D unresolved. Trimming removed 3 bases from V and 7 bases from J, with 10 bases in between. The length of the CDR3 is 14 residues. In germline, CDR1 is MNHEY, CDR2 SMNVEV (reference sequence). The DNA for the CDR3 is TGTGCCAGCAGTTTCCCGGACGGGAATTCACCCCTCCACTTT. Protein sequence: CASSFPDGNSPLHF.

This clone was seen only once. The chain uses TRBV5-1 and TRBJ2-1; 11 bases align to TRBD1. CDR3 length equals 15 residues. CDR1 SGHRS and CDR2 YFSETQ come from the germline V gene. The trim removed 0 bases at V and 9 bases at J, leaving 5 bases unmatched. The CDR3 DNA reads as TGCGCCAGCAGCTTGGTTGGACAGGGGGCCGTTGAGCAGTTCTTC. Residues: CASSLVGQGAVEQFF.

The gene calls are TRBV5-1 and TRBJ2-1, with 7 bases lining up with TRBD1. CDR3 size: 15 residues. Germline lookup yields CDR1 SGHRS and CDR2 YFSETQ. With 0 bases clipped from V and 1 base from J, the junction kept 1 base outside the gene matches. CDR3 in DNA: TGCGCCAGCAGCTTGGGGGGACAGTCCTACAATGAGCAGTTCTTC. It codes for CASSLGGQSYNEQFF.

This chain connects TRBV28 to TRBJ2-7, with TRBD2 identical over 8 bases. After removal of 7 bases from V and 5 bases from J, the junction contained 10 bases not matched to a gene. Germline assignment: CDR1 MDHEN and CDR2 SYDVKM. The CDR3 spans 14 residues. CDR3 nucleotides: TGTGCCAGCACCGTCGGGAGGGGGGCGGACGAGCAGTACTTC. Residues: CASTVGRGADEQYF. Together with reference TRBV28 and TRBJ2-7, the CDR3 gives the full variable domain: DVKVTQSSRYLVKRTGEKVFLECVQDMDHENMFWYRQDPGLGLRLIYFSYDVKMKEKGDIPEGYSVSREKKERFSLILESASTNQTSMYLCASTVGRGADEQYFGPGTRLTVT.

This chain connects TRBV7-9 to TRBJ1-1; D not resolved. CDR1 is SEHNR and CDR2 is FQNEAQ in the germline V gene (reference sequence). Between the trimmed V and J ends, which lost 5 bases and 3 bases, there was a span of 10 bases. The CDR3 extends over 13 amino acids. The CDR3 reads CASSIPLDTEAFF. The CDR3 coding sequence is TGTGCCAGCAGCATACCGCTGGACACTGAAGCTTTCTTT.

The gene calls are TRBV7-2 and TRBJ1-6; D uncertain. Trimming stripped 5 bases from V and 4 bases from J, with 6 bases between. Germline CDR1 is SGHTA and CDR2 is FQGNSA. This CDR3 region has 13 residues. The CDR3 DNA reads as TGTGCCAGCAGCCCAAGGTATAATTCACCCCTCCACTTT. It encodes CASSPRYNSPLHF. Full variable domain (outside the CDR3, taken from reference TRBV7-2 and TRBJ1-6): GAGVSQSPSNKVTEKGKDVELRCDPISGHTALYWYRQSLGQGLEFLIYFQGNSAPDKSGLPSDRFSAERTGGSVSTLTIQRTQQEDSAVYLCASSPRYNSPLHFGNGTRLTVT.

This chain uses TRBV2 with TRBJ2-1, with 8 bases fitting TRBD2. Per the germline V gene, CDR1 is SNHLY and CDR2 is FYNNEI. The ends lost 7 bases at V and 7 bases at J; junction bases unmatched: 9. The CDR3 runs to 14 residues. The CDR3 loop is CASTFTSGGNEQFF. In DNA, the CDR3 is TGTGCCAGCACTTTTACTTCGGGGGGGAATGAGCAGTTCTTC.

The chain joins TRBV6-5 to TRBJ1-2; 8 positions match TRBD1. CDR1 is MNHEY and CDR2 is SVGAGI in the germline V gene. The length of the CDR3 is 15 residues. Losses at the gene ends were 6 bases for V and 0 bases for J; bases not matched to a gene: 6. The CDR3 is CASSPGQAANYGYTF. CDR3 DNA: TGTGCCAGCAGCCCGGGACAGGCCGCTAACTATGGCTACACCTTC.

The genes are TRBV6-1 and TRBJ1-4; D gene ambiguous. V lost 6 bases and J lost 0, with 11 bases in between. The CDR3 runs 15 residues. The germline V gene encodes CDR1 MNHNS and CDR2 SASEGT. CDR3 bases: TGTGCCAGCAGACCAACAGCCGCAACTAATGAAAAACTGTTTTTT. It encodes CASRPTAATNEKLFF.

The rearrangement joins TRBV27 to TRBJ1-1; a possible D gene is TRBD1 (6 bases). Between the trimmed V and J ends, which lost 6 bases and 7 bases, there was a span of 12 bases. The germline CDR1 and CDR2 sequences are MNHEY and SMNVEV (reference sequence). The CDR3 is 12 residues long. The CDR3 bases are TGTGCCAGCAGCCGCACAGGGATTGAAGCTTTCTTT. Encoded protein: CASSRTGIEAFF.

This chain links TRBV5-4 with TRBJ1-2, with D tentatively TRBD1 (6 bases). CDR1 is SGHNT, CDR2 YYREEE, per germline (reference sequence). This CDR3 region has 16 residues. V lost 1 base and J lost 8, with 21 bases in between. CDR3 DNA: TGTGCCAGCAGCTTGTCCAGGGGCCGACTCGGACGAGGCTACACCTTC. Translated: CASSLSRGRLGRGYTF.

This chain connects TRBV5-6 to TRBJ1-4, with TRBD1 identical over 7 bases. Losses at the gene ends were 1 base for V and 8 bases for J; bases not matched to a gene: 8. This CDR3 has 15 amino acids. CDR1 is SGHDT and CDR2 is YYEEEE in the germline V gene. The CDR3 region has the DNA TGTGCCAGCAGCTTGATGACAGGGCTGGGGGAAAAACTGTTTTTT. Translation gives CASSLMTGLGEKLFF.

The chain links TRBV5-4 to TRBJ2-7; D perhaps matches TRBD1 (5 bases). V was cut by 0 bases and J by 2 bases, with 12 bases left in between. This CDR3 contains 15 residues. Germline V gene lookup returns CDR1 SGHNT and CDR2 YYREEE (reference sequence). The CDR3 DNA reads TGTGCCAGCAGCTTGGGGGGAATAGGGGCCTACGAGCAGTACTTC. Translated, it gives CASSLGGIGAYEQYF.